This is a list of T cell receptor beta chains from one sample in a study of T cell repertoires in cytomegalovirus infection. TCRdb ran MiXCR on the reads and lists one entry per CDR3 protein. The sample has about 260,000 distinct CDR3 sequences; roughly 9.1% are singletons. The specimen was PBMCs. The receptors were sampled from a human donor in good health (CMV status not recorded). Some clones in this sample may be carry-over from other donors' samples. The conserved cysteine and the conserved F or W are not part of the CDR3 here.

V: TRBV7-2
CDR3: ASSLDIAGGRRETQY

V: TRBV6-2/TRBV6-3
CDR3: ASSYPGRDYSNQPQH

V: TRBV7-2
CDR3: ASSPEFSSYNEQF

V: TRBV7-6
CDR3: ASSFLGQLNTEAF

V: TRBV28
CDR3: ASTPGTSGETQY

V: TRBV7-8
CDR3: ASSLASSGGSWADTQY

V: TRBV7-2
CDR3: ASSHNLAKNIQY

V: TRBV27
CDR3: ASSSGYGGKLDTQY

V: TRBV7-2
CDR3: ASSPTSVQETQY

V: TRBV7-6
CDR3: ASSQREGGWTEAF

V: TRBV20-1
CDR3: SARRQGGNSPLH

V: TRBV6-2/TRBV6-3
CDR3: ASRRGQGTYNEQF

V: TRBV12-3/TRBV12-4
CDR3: ASSRPPGQGGEQY

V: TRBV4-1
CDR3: ASSLGGGTYEQY

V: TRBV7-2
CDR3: ASSYASVGLPWNTGELF

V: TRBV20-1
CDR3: SAVRRGGPQYQETQY

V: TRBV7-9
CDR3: ASSRSTSGRRETQY

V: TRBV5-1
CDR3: ASSLPGQGGYNEQF

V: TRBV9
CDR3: ASSVNPGTSGTHEQF

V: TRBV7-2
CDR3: ASSLWSNEQF

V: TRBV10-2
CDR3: ASSETGTAYNEQF

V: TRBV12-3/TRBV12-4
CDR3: ASKTGYSSYEQY

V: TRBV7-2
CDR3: ASRGQGVGELF

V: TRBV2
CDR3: ASDRGHPSEQY

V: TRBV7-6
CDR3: ASSLGTGHNEKLF

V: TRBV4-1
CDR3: ASSQEPRVKIYEKLF

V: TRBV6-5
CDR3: ASSYGRAPSYEQY

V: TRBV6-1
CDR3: ASRWGEESYEQY

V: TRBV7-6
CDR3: ASSLGRRGSYNEQF

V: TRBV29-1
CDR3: SVVAGTVGYT

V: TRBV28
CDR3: ASLWSGEETQY

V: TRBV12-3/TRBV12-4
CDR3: ASSPPKGGAF

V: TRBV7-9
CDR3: ASSLWNGLGPYEKLF

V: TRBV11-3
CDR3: ASSSLRGDRRNYEQY

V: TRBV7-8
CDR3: ASSFSPANYGYT

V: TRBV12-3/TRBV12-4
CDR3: ASSLFRTLAYEQY

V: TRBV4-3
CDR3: ASSQDVRGLNEAF

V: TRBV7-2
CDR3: ASSLVGPGEKLF

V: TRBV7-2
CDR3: ASSLGGLYNSPLH

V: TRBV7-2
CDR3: ASSKQGRNEQF

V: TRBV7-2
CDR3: ASSSPGQRAKNIQY

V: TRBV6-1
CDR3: ASGGLTNTEAF

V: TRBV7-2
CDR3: ASSAWTGSNSPLH

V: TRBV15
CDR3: ATSAKTGGRTEAF

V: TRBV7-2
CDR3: ASSHRGLDYGYT

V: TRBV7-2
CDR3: ASSFRQGWTEAF

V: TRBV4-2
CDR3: ASSQDPGTGANVLT

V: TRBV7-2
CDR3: ASSFGGLETQY

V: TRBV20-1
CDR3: SARRGDSGNTIY

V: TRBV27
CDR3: ASSPRGQTQY

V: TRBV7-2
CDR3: ASSLRTEGGQPQH

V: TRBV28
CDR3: ASSFGDRRDSPLH

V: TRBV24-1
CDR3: ATSDHRSNQPQH

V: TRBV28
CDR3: ASSSLRGDYNYGYT

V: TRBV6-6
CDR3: ASSYSRTGAWNTEAF

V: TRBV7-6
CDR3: ASSLSAGAVGDTGELF

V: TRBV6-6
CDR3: ASSFSGTSGGNTDTQY